The clone carrying this TCR beta chain was counted many times. Its cognate antigen is unknown. The sample's time point: newly diagnosed GD, antithyroid drugs for less than 3 months. From RNA extracted from PBMCs, the TCR library was made. Recruitment took place at an endocrinology department in Xi'an, China. This entry is derived from a study of regulatory T cells in long-lasting Graves disease. Study-wide points: The number of shared public clonotypes was higher in persistent patients (approximately 3,000) than new patients (966). Persistent disease preferred TRBV28, TRBJ1-2 and TRBJ2-5.

Construction of the TCR beta libraries employed iRepertoire HTBI primers in conjunction with Arm-PCR of CDR3 regions. TCRdb reprocessed the multiplex PCR reads via MiXCR and lists one record per CDR3 protein. Among 450,000 to 500,000 distinct CDR3 sequences listed, around 15% were seen once. Trimming cost V 4 bases and J 1 base, with 20 bases left between them. The CDR3 extends over 18 amino acids. These data were likewise used in another study, on T cells in Graves' hyperthyroidism and ophthalmopathy.

Sequenced material: peripheral blood mononuclear cells (PBMCs), taken at new diagnosis, from a patient treated with antithyroid drugs. The V gene is TRBV12-3 or TRBV12-4, the J gene TRBJ1-5, with D possibly TRBD1 on 6 matching bases. This receptor was identified in a man between 40 and 49 years old with Graves disease. CDR3 protein: CASSSQGSPVGSNQPQHF. The CDR3 nucleotides are TGTGCCAGCAGTTCTCAGGGGTCCCCCGTAGGAAGCAATCAGCCCCAGCATTTT.